This T cell receptor beta chain came from a study of blood T cell repertoires in COVID-19. Study-wide context: Nucleic acid was either cDNA or gDNA, and it came from T cells, B-cell-depleted T cells, or PBMCs.

The CDR3 has 13 amino acids. V lost 6 bases to trimming and J lost 9 bases, with 15 bases between them. Per the germline V gene, CDR1 is MGHDK and CDR2 is SYGVNS. Original methodology: It was from reference gene primer amplification that nucleated cell counts were estimated. Generated by immunoSEQ multiplex PCR, the TCRdb table keeps only in-frame clones and is missing some. The V and J calls and clone size were taken over from that table, and D and trimming were inferred from the DNA. The repertoire has 55,000 to 80,000 clones, more than 75% of them found once; the top ten carry around 5.3%. Sequencing was performed on peripheral blood. The chain uses TRBV25-1 and TRBJ1-3; D gene ambiguous. This clonotype originated in a human donor in a cohort sampled during active COVID-19. The CDR3, as DNA: TGTGCCAGCAGCCGGGATCTGGAAAGCACCATATATTTT. Its protein is CASSRDLESTIYF.